Below, 6 T cell receptor beta chains from the same sample are listed, as sequenced in a study of T cell responses to AZD1222 COVID-19 vaccine. Produced via immunoSEQ multiplex PCR; TCRdb's table is partial and in-frame only. This sample has approximately 100,000 clones, with about 88% found just once. The sequencing used peripheral blood, collected on day 0 of AZD1222 vaccination. The receptor set was obtained from an adult in good health.

This clone was detected only a few times. The CDR3 here is CASSPYAGETQYF. CDR3 DNA: TGTGCCAGCAGCCCATACGCGGGGGAGACCCAGTACTTC. This chain connects TRBV6-5 to TRBJ2-5; TRBD2 is a possible D gene (6 bases). The CDR3 spans 13 residues. V dropped 6 bases and J dropped 5 bases, with 13 bases sitting between them. Germline CDR1 MNHEY, CDR2 SVGAGI.

The CDR3, as DNA: TGCGCCAGCAGTGAGTCATTAGTCTCTACACCCCTCCACTTT. Its translation is CASSESLVSTPLHF. V gene TRBV10-2 combines with J gene TRBJ1-6; D unresolved. Germline V gene sequence: CDR1 WSHSY, CDR2 SAAADI. The V end was cut by 0 bases, the J end by 11 bases, with 11 bases between. This CDR3 comprises 14 residues.

This clone is a singleton in its sample. This rearrangement joins TRBV30 to TRBJ1-2; 8 bases align to TRBD1. The CDR3 sequence is 13 residues long. Germline lookup yields CDR1 GTSNPN and CDR2 SVGIG (reference sequence). V lost 8 bases, J lost 2 bases, and 7 bases stayed unmatched. The DNA for the CDR3 is TGTGCCGGGGCAGGACAGGGCAACTATGGCTACACCTTC. Its translation is CAGAGQGNYGYTF.

V usage is TRBV19 and J usage is TRBJ1-2, with D unresolved. This CDR3 has 15 residues. The germline V gene has CDR1 LNHDA and CDR2 SQIVND (reference sequence). The V gene lost 7 bases and the J gene lost 4 bases, with 19 bases spanning the gap. CDR3 coding DNA: TGTGCCAGTAACTCGCTTCGGGCGGACCGCTATGGCTACACCTTC. Translating it yields CASNSLRADRYGYTF.

The chain employs TRBV28 and TRBJ2-7; D ambiguous. V was clipped by 5 bases and J by 2 bases, with 13 bases between them. There are 14 residues in the CDR3. Germline CDR1 and CDR2: MDHEN and SYDVKM. The CDR3 sequence is CASSNPPGPYEQYF. Written as DNA, the CDR3 is TGTGCCAGCAGTAACCCTCCCGGGCCCTACGAGCAGTACTTC.

The V call is TRBV24-1, the J call TRBJ1-1; no clear D. The length of the CDR3 is 13 residues. The germline V and J ends were trimmed by 4 bases and 3 bases, with 8 bases remaining between them. Germline CDR1 and CDR2: KGHDR and SFDVKD. The CDR3 nucleotides read TGTGCCACCAGTGACCGCATATACACTGAAGCTTTCTTT. Protein: CATSDRIYTEAFF.